This TCR beta chain is drawn from a study of beta chain features in type 1 diabetes. Staining for CD45RO/CCR7/CD25/CD127/CD95/CD27 allowed sorting of CD4+ naive, central memory, regulatory and stem cell-like memory cells. This CDR3 has 11 residues. The V end lost 4 bases, the J end lost 5 bases, and 3 bases lay between the germline ends. CDR1 MDHEN and CDR2 SYDVKM come from the germline V gene. Of the isolated RNA, all was reverse transcribed, and so the sequenced material was expressed TCRB transcripts. TCRdb's table, derived via immunoSEQ multiplex PCR, lists solely in-frame clones and lacks some. The sample consists of roughly 300,000 clones, 14% of them appearing once. The sample holds many counts of this clone.

The TCR was taken from a man aged 30-40 years in good health. The sequenced material came from central memory CD4+ T cells from blood. V is TRBV28 and J is TRBJ1-5; D uncertain. The CDR3, as DNA: TGTGCCAGCAGTTCCTATCAGCCCCAGCATTTT. Protein product: CASSSYQPQHF.